The rows below give T cell receptor beta chains drawn from one sample of a study of kidney transplant recipient with SARS-CoV-2 infection. TCRdb reprocessed the reads with MiXCR, giving one entry per CDR3 protein. The profile shows 200,000 to 250,000 distinct CDR3 sequences, more than 25% of them singletons. Source: a blood sample, taken at baseline and on day 111 from a kidney transplant recipient. The source is a male patient between 25 and 39 years old who had COVID-19 and was a kidney transplant recipient. Some T cells may be transferred from the graft donor. The CDR3 runs from the conserved cysteine through the conserved F or W. The D gene is left open where the match is weak. Rows give clone size only sometimes, using once, few, many, or a class for an expanded clone.

cdr3_length,clone_size,d_call,j_call,v_call,cdr3_aa,cdr3_nt
16,many,TRBD2,TRBJ2-2,TRBV10-3,CAIRGLAVVNTGELFF,TGTGCCATCAGGGGACTAGCGGTCGTCAACACCGGGGAGCTGTTTTTT
16,few,NA,TRBJ2-3,TRBV12-3/TRBV12-4,CASSPEQGGHTDTQYF,TGTGCCAGCAGTCCAGAACAGGGTGGCCACACAGATACGCAGTATTTT
17,many,NA,TRBJ1-2,TRBV15,CATSVYRRCGKTYGYTF,TGTGCCACCAGCGTGTATCGAAGGTGTGGAAAGACCTATGGCTACACCTTC
16,NA,TRBD2,TRBJ2-1,TRBV20-1,CSARGLRGSSYNEQFF,TGCAGTGCTAGAGGGTTGCGGGGGAGCTCCTACAATGAGCAGTTCTTC
16,NA,TRBD2,TRBJ2-5,TRBV9,CASSEGTSGTQETKYF,TGTGCCAGCAGCGAAGGGACTAGCGGGACCCAAGAGACCAAGTACTTC
19,NA,NA,TRBJ2-6,TRBV10-1,CASSTKARSHKSRANVLTF,TGCGCCAGCAGTACTAAGGCAAGATCGCACAAAAGTCGGGCCAACGTCCTGACTTTC
17,many,NA,TRBJ2-5,TRBV3-1,CASSTWNPISFSETQYF,TGTGCCAGCAGCACCTGGAATCCCATTTCTTTCTCTGAGACCCAGTACTTC
13,many,NA,TRBJ1-5,TRBV6-5,CASNDGSNQPQHF,TGTGCCAGCAACGACGGCAGCAATCAGCCCCAGCATTTT
15,many,NA,TRBJ2-2,TRBV15,CATSRDNRNTGELFF,TGTGCCACCAGCAGAGATAACCGGAACACCGGGGAGCTGTTTTTT
16,many,NA,TRBJ1-2,TRBV5-4,CASVYLVPGKTYGYTF,TGTGCCAGCGTGTATCTCGTACCAGGAAAGACCTATGGCTACACCTTC